Reported below is one TCR beta chain. Its antigen target is currently unknown. In total, 666 healthy bone marrow donors made up the cohort. At the time of sampling, every cohort member was nominally healthy, though immune exposures that went unrecorded were likely present. The donor tested CMV seronegative, placing the donor among the roughly 400 seronegative members of the cohort. Every donor gave a peripheral blood sample, and the peripheral blood mononuclear cells from that sample were used for TCR beta sequencing. The Qiagen DNeasy Blood Extraction Kit was used to extract genomic DNA from the blood cell samples. Per the germline V gene, SGDLS is the CDR1 and YYNGEE is the CDR2. The CDR3 holds 15 amino acids from the cysteine to the phenylalanine. Of all the DNA, just the CDR3 is kept, 45 bases in frame from base 1. Germline trimming: 2 bases from V, 8 bases from J; junction bases outside gene matches: 10.

This sample is drawn from a study of cytomegalovirus exposure and HLA in healthy donors (dated by TCRdb to 2015 to 2018). The study in broad terms: In an earlier analysis of some 550 of the donors, approximately 300 Gb of sequence data and 100 million or so unique TCR beta sequences from 150 million to 200 million T cells were reported. Because of strong linkage in the cohort, a few DR-DQ haplotypes were treated as single units for association and clustering. Alongside the repertoire data, information on donor age, sex, ethnicity and CMV serostatus was compiled. Every discovery cohort repertoire had been produced on one sequencing platform. The study profiled the T cell repertoires of fewer than 850 subjects by immunosequencing and related them to cytomegalovirus serostatus. Typing coverage varied by locus: about 629-640 donors for A, B, C, DRB1 and DQB1; roughly 560 for DQA1; more than 600 for DPA1; 450 to 480 for DPB1. In an earlier analysis of 500 to 650 of the donors, high-throughput TCR beta sequencing was used to judge whether each TCR beta V gene segment behaved as functional or pseudogenic. To predict cytomegalovirus infection status, the study combined high-throughput TCR immunosequencing, statistical association of individual TCRs with disease status, and machine learning. Across approximately 400 genotyped donors of the cohort, an average of approximately 220,000 unique TCR beta nucleotide sequences per donor were sequenced, and roughly a sixth of those sequences were non-productive. The study was designed to test whether signatures of past pathogen exposure could be identified by cataloging public T cell receptors. Among the 398 genotyped donors, approximately 82% belonged to the genetic ancestry cluster associated with self-reported Caucasian donors. Both class I and class II loci were covered by HLA typing, at four-digit resolution. A later analysis re-examined previously published TCR beta repertoires from roughly 720 donors and added high-resolution HLA genotyping to investigate patterns of TCR occurrence. Along with the roughly 700-subject first cohort, a separate validation cohort of over 90 different subjects was used. Approximately 300 gigabases of sequencing data and around 85 million unique TCR sequences made up an early release that covered fewer than 650 HLA-typed donors. In the later analysis, no new phenotypic data were used to find candidate immune exposures; instead, reliance was placed on TCR beta sequences and their occurrence across donors. In a later genetic analysis, genome-wide SNP genotypes for about three fifths of the roughly 670 donors were used, and that subset was treated as a discovery cohort.

The paper's findings and limits, for the study overall: A cluster of highly shared sequence variants was judged likely to be a technical artifact of the sequencing pipeline. Broadly in line with IMGT annotations, most TCR beta V segments showed up in productive rearrangements about 90% or about 30% of the time in an earlier analysis of several hundred of the donors. CMV serostatus was the only immune exposure information available for the cohort. Linkage disequilibrium might explain the correlated functional status among segregating V segments, but an unknown experimental factor could not be ruled out. In both the original and validation cohorts, the classifier was reported to diagnose cytomegalovirus status with high specificity and sensitivity. Three of the identified cytomegalovirus-associated TCR beta chains were confirmed in vitro to be specific for cytomegalovirus antigens. In a later analysis, several top co-occurrence clusters were reported to appear linked to parvovirus B19, influenza, CMV and Epstein-Barr virus. Only TCR beta chains were sequenced in this cohort, and the absence of alpha or paired-chain data limited detectable features. In a later analysis, HLA-associated TCR beta chains showed more clonal expansion and lower generation probabilities than non-associated chains that were equally common. V-gene and J-gene trimming of TCR beta chains was associated with a missense DCLRE1C variant in a later genetic analysis, and the association was replicated in an independent cohort. A total of around 150 TCR beta chains were listed by the study as associated with cytomegalovirus. According to a later analysis, TCR association rates differed among HLA loci, with DRB1 alleles showing the most associated TCRs and HLA-C alleles showing the fewest. Roughly uniform sequencing depth across donors was assumed in presence/absence analyses, although this assumption may not hold. Most TCR sequences were observed very rarely across donors, whereas some public TCRs were present in many individuals. Because the 87-base-pair reads could not distinguish some IMGT-functional V segments, including TRBV6-2 and TRBV6-3, those segments were excluded. Most CMV-associated TCR beta chains appeared to be HLA-restricted in a later analysis, and the HLA associations seemed to be driven largely by CMV exposure. At a false discovery rate of 0.05, a later analysis linked 15,000 to 20,000 TCR beta sequences to specific HLA alleles. A further reported finding was that TCR beta sequences accurately predicted the HLA-A and HLA-B alleles for most subjects in the first cohort. According to the authors, the approach could potentially be generalized to other disease states and immunological phenotypes. Because HLA typing was missing for some donors at each locus, association tests included only the typed subset. Assigning TCR associations to individual alleles was difficult when HLA alleles, especially DR and DQ, strongly co-occurred. In a later genetic analysis, fewer N-insertions in productive TCRs were reported among donors in an Asian-associated ancestry cluster than the roughly 710-donor mean. The earlier analysis of a few hundred of the donors excluded roughly 16 rarely observed V segments, including chromosome 9 orphons, because counts were too low.

Preparation of the library involved the immunoSEQ multiplex PCR assay. A mixture of 60 forward primers for TCR Vbeta segments and 13 reverse primers for TCR Jbeta segments was used in the multiplex PCR. A multiplex PCR assay on genomic DNA amplified the CDR3 region of rearranged TCR beta genes. On the Illumina HiSeq System, the amplified TCR beta libraries were sequenced as 87-base-pair reads. Per the source publication's procedure: Across the 500 to 750 repertoires, a later analysis counted 75 million to 90 million unique TCR beta chains, 9 million to 14 million of which were shared by at least two donors. Raw reads were error-corrected and collapsed into unique sequences by a nearest-neighbor algorithm in which closely related sequences were merged to remove PCR and sequencing errors. To assign V, D and J gene segments, CDR3 sequences were aligned to IMGT reference sequences. Each retained sequence needed at least a six-nucleotide match to both a V gene segment and a J gene segment. Rearrangements were called productive when the CDR3 lacked stop codons and stayed in frame with V and J; all others were non-productive. CDR3 was defined according to IMGT convention as the region running from the second conserved V-encoded cysteine to the conserved J-encoded phenylalanine. The earlier analysis of some 540 of the donors excluded any sequence lacking an unambiguous match to a single V gene segment. In an earlier analysis of around 590 of the donors, a V segment was called functional when productive rearrangements were above 56.7%, and segregating when the standard deviation between donors exceeded 5%. A statistical classification framework was built for diagnosing cytomegalovirus status from the catalog of TCR beta chain sequences. V and J gene assignment, in a later analysis, came from comparing TCR nucleotide sequences with IMGT/GENE-DB human TR gene sequences. A later analysis assigned CDR3 sequences and most-parsimonious VDJ recombination scenarios with the TCRdist pipeline. In a later analysis, each TCR beta chain was defined by its CDR3 amino acid sequence together with its V-gene family, and reads without a unique V-gene family were excluded. A later analysis removed 592 highly shared, low-generation-probability nucleotide sequences to deal with suspected cross-contamination and a sequencing artifact. In a later analysis, a clonal expansion index was calculated for each public chain from normalized within-repertoire ranks of inferred template counts. In a later analysis, generation probabilities were computed using a VDJ recombination model fitted to out-of-frame rearrangements, and the results were checked against IGoR. A later analysis scored TCR-TCR, TCR-HLA and TCR-CMV co-occurrence with hypergeometric tests, applying a repertoire-size bias correction to TCR pairs. A later analysis estimated false discovery rates by permuting HLA or CMV assignments 20 times. In a later analysis, co-occurring TCRs were grouped using DBSCAN, with TCRdist sequence similarity added in when clustering inside HLA-allele-positive subsets. For co-occurrence clustering, repertoires with fewer than 30,000 or more than 120,000 public chains were excluded, along with roughly 5 repertoires with anomalous nucleotide sharing. TCRdb stores this immuneACCESS table with in-frame sequences only. Part of the clones is absent; in the studies checked, under half of the shortfall reflects unresolved V genes, and no reason is known for the rest. D and trimming come from the DNA, and the V and J calls and clone size come from that table. The record for this sample contains approximately 110,000 clones. The top ten clonotypes cover about 2.2% of the sample.

The V and J segments used are TRBV9 and TRBJ2-1; 7 bases in between match TRBD2. What was sequenced was PBMCs. The TCR comes from a man between 40 and 49 years old in good health and CMV-seronegative. The sequenced DNA: TGTGCCAGCAGCGTCGGCGGGAGCACCTGGGATGAGCAGTTCTTC. It encodes CASSVGGSTWDEQFF. The CDR3, completed at both ends by the reference TRBV9 and TRBJ2-1 genes, gives the full variable domain DSGVTQTPKHLITATGQRVTLRCSPRSGDLSVYWYQQSLDQGLQFLIQYYNGEERAKGNILERFSAQQFPDLHSELNLSSLELGDSALYFCASSVGGSTWDEQFFGPGTRLTVL.